The rows below give T cell receptor beta chains drawn from one sample of a study of shared clonotypes between healthy human individuals. The protocol was immunoSEQ multiplex PCR, while the TCRdb copy is restricted to in-frame clones and leaves out a portion. This sample has 2 million to 2.5 million clones; approximately 94% occur once, and the top ten carry more than 0.1%. Sequenced: naive CD4+ T cells sorted from blood. The origin of the receptors is a young man in good health. CDR3s include the opening cysteine and the closing phenylalanine or tryptophan. Each record gives: CDR3 protein, CDR3 DNA, V gene, J gene, D gene, clone size. A D gene is named only where the DNA matches it firmly. The size field is filled for only some rows; it gives once, few, many or a size class.

cdr3_aa: CASSPSGQGAGNTIYF
cdr3_nt: TGTGCCAGCAGCCCCTCCGGACAGGGGGCTGGAAACACCATATATTTT
v_call: TRBV11-2
j_call: TRBJ1-3
d_call: TRBD1
clone_size: NA

cdr3_aa: CASFTWDRSNAFF
cdr3_nt: TGTGCCAGTTTCACTTGGGACCGGAGTAACGCTTTCTTT
v_call: TRBV19
j_call: TRBJ1-1
d_call: NA
clone_size: NA

cdr3_aa: CASSFAGLNYGYTF
cdr3_nt: TGTGCCAGCAGTTTTGCGGGCCTAAACTATGGCTACACCTTC
v_call: TRBV27
j_call: TRBJ1-2
d_call: NA
clone_size: NA

cdr3_aa: CASSSQGLNSPLHF
cdr3_nt: TGTGCCAGCAGTTCCCAGGGTTTAAATTCACCCCTCCACTTT
v_call: TRBV28
j_call: TRBJ1-6
d_call: NA
clone_size: NA

cdr3_aa: CASSQGDATQYF
cdr3_nt: TGTGCCAGCAGCCAAGGAGACGCGACCCAGTACTTC
v_call: TRBV7-2
j_call: TRBJ2-5
d_call: NA
clone_size: NA

cdr3_aa: CASSLGSLGLDEKLFF
cdr3_nt: TGTGCCAGCAGCCTGGGGTCCCTCGGGTTGGATGAAAAACTGTTTTTT
v_call: TRBV5-6
j_call: TRBJ1-4
d_call: NA
clone_size: once

cdr3_aa: CASRSSGMSTDTQYF
cdr3_nt: TGTGCCAGCAGATCTAGCGGGATGAGCACAGATACGCAGTATTTT
v_call: TRBV6-5
j_call: TRBJ2-3
d_call: TRBD2
clone_size: NA

cdr3_aa: CASILGARETQYF
cdr3_nt: TGTGCCAGCATACTGGGGGCAAGAGAGACCCAGTACTTC
v_call: TRBV6-1
j_call: TRBJ2-5
d_call: NA
clone_size: NA

cdr3_aa: CASSLGRDKPQHF
cdr3_nt: TGTGCCAGCAGCTTGGGCAGGGATAAGCCCCAGCATTTT
v_call: TRBV5-6
j_call: TRBJ1-5
d_call: NA
clone_size: NA

cdr3_aa: CASSSRAGTGAPYEQYF
cdr3_nt: TGTGCCAGCAGTTCCCGGGCCGGGACAGGGGCCCCCTACGAGCAGTACTTC
v_call: TRBV27
j_call: TRBJ2-7
d_call: TRBD1
clone_size: NA

cdr3_aa: CASSPAPRGNYGYTF
cdr3_nt: TGTGCCAGCAGCCCAGCCCCCAGGGGGAACTATGGCTACACCTTC
v_call: TRBV7-2
j_call: TRBJ1-2
d_call: TRBD1
clone_size: NA

cdr3_aa: CASSLSGRAAGELFF
cdr3_nt: TGTGCCAGCAGCCTCAGCGGGAGGGCCGCCGGGGAGCTGTTTTTT
v_call: TRBV5-4
j_call: TRBJ2-2
d_call: TRBD2
clone_size: NA

cdr3_aa: CASSLAAGGNYGYTF
cdr3_nt: TGTGCCAGCAGCTTAGCGGCAGGGGGCAACTATGGCTACACCTTC
v_call: TRBV11-2
j_call: TRBJ1-2
d_call: TRBD1
clone_size: NA

cdr3_aa: CSATGLETQYF
cdr3_nt: TGCAGTGCTACCGGGTTGGAGACGCAGTATTTT
v_call: TRBV20-1
j_call: TRBJ2-3
d_call: NA
clone_size: NA

cdr3_aa: CAISEDRESAPQHF
cdr3_nt: TGTGCCATCAGTGAGGACAGGGAGTCAGCGCCCCAGCATTTT
v_call: TRBV10-3
j_call: TRBJ1-5
d_call: TRBD1
clone_size: once

cdr3_aa: CSVAKTGGWETQYF
cdr3_nt: TGCAGCGTTGCAAAAACAGGAGGGTGGGAGACCCAGTACTTC
v_call: TRBV29-1
j_call: TRBJ2-5
d_call: NA
clone_size: NA

cdr3_aa: CASSSPDREEAFF
cdr3_nt: TGTGCCAGCAGCTCCCCCGACCGGGAAGAAGCTTTCTTT
v_call: TRBV7-2
j_call: TRBJ1-1
d_call: NA
clone_size: NA

cdr3_aa: CASSWLAGENIQYF
cdr3_nt: TGTGCCAGCAGCTGGCTAGCGGGAGAAAACATTCAGTACTTC
v_call: TRBV11-2
j_call: TRBJ2-4
d_call: TRBD2
clone_size: NA

cdr3_aa: CASSLATSGGLNEQFF
cdr3_nt: TGTGCCAGCAGCTTAGCGACTAGCGGAGGCCTCAATGAGCAGTTCTTC
v_call: TRBV7-9
j_call: TRBJ2-1
d_call: TRBD2
clone_size: NA

cdr3_aa: CASSELGFGYTF
cdr3_nt: TGTGCCAGCAGTGAATTGGGGTTTGGCTACACCTTC
v_call: TRBV25-1
j_call: TRBJ1-2
d_call: NA
clone_size: once

cdr3_aa: CASSPRQGSYEQYF
cdr3_nt: TGTGCCAGCAGCCCTAGACAGGGGTCCTACGAGCAGTACTTC
v_call: TRBV6-5
j_call: TRBJ2-7
d_call: TRBD1
clone_size: NA

cdr3_aa: CASSKTGRREETQYF
cdr3_nt: TGTGCCAGCAGCAAGACAGGTCGGAGGGAAGAGACCCAGTACTTC
v_call: TRBV7-2
j_call: TRBJ2-5
d_call: NA
clone_size: NA

cdr3_aa: CASSQDLQRTLHF
cdr3_nt: TGCGCCAGCAGCCAAGATCTTCAACGGACCCTCCACTTT
v_call: TRBV4-1
j_call: TRBJ1-6
d_call: NA
clone_size: NA

cdr3_aa: CASSSSGSSGNTIYF
cdr3_nt: TGCGCCAGCAGTTCGTCAGGATCCTCTGGAAACACCATATATTTT
v_call: TRBV5-1
j_call: TRBJ1-3
d_call: NA
clone_size: NA

cdr3_aa: CASSPDGYNQPQHF
cdr3_nt: TGTGCCAGCAGCCCAGACGGTTACAATCAGCCCCAGCATTTT
v_call: TRBV7-9
j_call: TRBJ1-5
d_call: NA
clone_size: NA

cdr3_aa: CSVVPAGGPTDTQYF
cdr3_nt: TGCAGCGTTGTTCCCGCGGGGGGTCCCACAGATACGCAGTATTTT
v_call: TRBV29-1
j_call: TRBJ2-3
d_call: TRBD2
clone_size: NA

cdr3_aa: CASSEGGAGPVGETQYF
cdr3_nt: TGTGCCAGCAGTGAGGGGGGAGCGGGGCCCGTGGGGGAGACCCAGTACTTC
v_call: TRBV25-1
j_call: TRBJ2-5
d_call: TRBD2
clone_size: NA

cdr3_aa: CASSPGQSYGYTF
cdr3_nt: TGTGCCAGCTCACCTGGACAGTCCTATGGCTACACCTTC
v_call: TRBV18
j_call: TRBJ1-2
d_call: NA
clone_size: once

cdr3_aa: CASSPFGEGRETQYF
cdr3_nt: TGTGCCAGCAGCCCGTTTGGGGAGGGGAGAGAGACCCAGTACTTC
v_call: TRBV28
j_call: TRBJ2-5
d_call: TRBD2
clone_size: NA

cdr3_aa: CASSTRTGENSPLHF
cdr3_nt: TGTGCCAGCAGCACACGGACAGGGGAGAATTCACCCCTCCACTTT
v_call: TRBV5-4
j_call: TRBJ1-6
d_call: TRBD1
clone_size: NA

cdr3_aa: CASSPYQQTNTGELFF
cdr3_nt: TGTGCCAGCTCACCATATCAACAGACAAACACCGGGGAGCTGTTTTTT
v_call: TRBV18
j_call: TRBJ2-2
d_call: NA
clone_size: NA

cdr3_aa: CASSENGQGAGNQPQHF
cdr3_nt: TGTGCCAGCAGTGAAAATGGGCAAGGGGCGGGAAATCAGCCCCAGCATTTT
v_call: TRBV6-1
j_call: TRBJ1-5
d_call: NA
clone_size: few

cdr3_aa: CASSPSQGGNQPQHF
cdr3_nt: TGTGCCAGCTCCCCCTCCCAGGGCGGCAATCAGCCCCAGCATTTT
v_call: TRBV18
j_call: TRBJ1-5
d_call: NA
clone_size: NA

cdr3_aa: CASSPGQGRDQPQHF
cdr3_nt: TGTGCCAGCTCACCGGGACAGGGGCGGGATCAGCCCCAGCATTTT
v_call: TRBV18
j_call: TRBJ1-5
d_call: TRBD1
clone_size: NA

cdr3_aa: CASSQDYSSIPREQYF
cdr3_nt: TGCGCCAGCAGCCAAGATTATAGCAGTATCCCAAGGGAGCAGTACTTC
v_call: TRBV4-3
j_call: TRBJ2-7
d_call: NA
clone_size: NA

cdr3_aa: CASSYSRTGWHEQFF
cdr3_nt: TGTGCCAGCAGTTACTCAAGGACAGGGTGGCATGAGCAGTTCTTC
v_call: TRBV6-5
j_call: TRBJ2-1
d_call: TRBD1
clone_size: NA

cdr3_aa: CSVGGDQPQHF
cdr3_nt: TGCAGCGTTGGGGGGGATCAGCCCCAGCATTTT
v_call: TRBV29-1
j_call: TRBJ1-5
d_call: NA
clone_size: NA

cdr3_aa: CAIGISGGSYNEQFF
cdr3_nt: TGTGCCATTGGGATTAGCGGAGGCTCCTACAATGAGCAGTTCTTC
v_call: TRBV10-3
j_call: TRBJ2-1
d_call: NA
clone_size: once

cdr3_aa: CASSFRGDNSPLHF
cdr3_nt: TGTGCCAGCAGCTTTCGGGGGGATAATTCACCCCTCCACTTT
v_call: TRBV5-8
j_call: TRBJ1-6
d_call: NA
clone_size: NA

cdr3_aa: CASRAGTGNTGELFF
cdr3_nt: TGTGCCAGCAGGGCCGGGACAGGGAACACCGGGGAGCTGTTTTTT
v_call: TRBV6-1
j_call: TRBJ2-2
d_call: TRBD1
clone_size: NA

cdr3_aa: CASSLSGGAYEQYF
cdr3_nt: TGTGCCAGCAGCTTATCTGGCGGAGCCTACGAGCAGTACTTC
v_call: TRBV7-2
j_call: TRBJ2-7
d_call: NA
clone_size: NA

cdr3_aa: CASSLKGDRTEAFF
cdr3_nt: TGTGCCAGCAGCTTAAAGGGCGACAGGACTGAAGCTTTCTTT
v_call: TRBV7-2
j_call: TRBJ1-1
d_call: NA
clone_size: NA

cdr3_aa: CASSDGYGYTF
cdr3_nt: TGCGCCAGCAGTGACGGCTATGGCTACACCTTC
v_call: TRBV10-1
j_call: TRBJ1-2
d_call: NA
clone_size: few

cdr3_aa: CASTLRGSSYNEQFF
cdr3_nt: TGTGCCAGCACCTTAAGGGGGAGCTCCTACAATGAGCAGTTCTTC
v_call: TRBV7-8
j_call: TRBJ2-1
d_call: NA
clone_size: NA

cdr3_aa: CASRDRGYNYGYTF
cdr3_nt: TGCGCCAGCAGGGACAGGGGATATAACTATGGCTACACCTTC
v_call: TRBV10-1
j_call: TRBJ1-2
d_call: TRBD1
clone_size: NA

cdr3_aa: CAIGQGNTIYF
cdr3_nt: TGTGCCATCGGACAGGGGAACACCATATATTTT
v_call: TRBV10-3
j_call: TRBJ1-3
d_call: TRBD1
clone_size: NA

cdr3_aa: CAWSVQSPGGGETQYF
cdr3_nt: TGTGCCTGGAGTGTACAAAGCCCAGGAGGGGGGGAGACCCAGTACTTC
v_call: TRBV30
j_call: TRBJ2-5
d_call: NA
clone_size: NA

cdr3_aa: CASSLVGLGPTNEKLFF
cdr3_nt: TGTGCCAGCAGCTTAGTAGGTCTCGGACCAACTAATGAAAAACTGTTTTTT
v_call: TRBV7-9
j_call: TRBJ1-4
d_call: NA
clone_size: NA

cdr3_aa: CASSRGQGSSPLHF
cdr3_nt: TGCGCCAGCTCTCGGGGACAGGGTAGTTCACCCCTCCACTTT
v_call: TRBV5-1
j_call: TRBJ1-6
d_call: TRBD1
clone_size: NA

cdr3_aa: CASTLGQGAQETQYF
cdr3_nt: TGTGCCAGCACCCTCGGGCAGGGGGCCCAAGAGACCCAGTACTTC
v_call: TRBV28
j_call: TRBJ2-5
d_call: TRBD1
clone_size: NA

cdr3_aa: CASGLSPGELFF
cdr3_nt: TGTGCTAGTGGTTTGTCCCCCGGGGAGCTGTTTTTT
v_call: TRBV12-5
j_call: TRBJ2-2
d_call: NA
clone_size: NA

cdr3_aa: CASSLFRTISNQPQHF
cdr3_nt: TGTGCCAGCAGCTTATTCCGGACAATTAGCAATCAGCCCCAGCATTTT
v_call: TRBV11-2
j_call: TRBJ1-5
d_call: NA
clone_size: once

cdr3_aa: CASSLYRMNTEAFF
cdr3_nt: TGCGCCAGCAGCTTGTACAGGATGAACACTGAAGCTTTCTTT
v_call: TRBV5-1
j_call: TRBJ1-1
d_call: NA
clone_size: NA

cdr3_aa: CASGPQGANTGELFF
cdr3_nt: TGTGCTAGTGGCCCCCAGGGCGCGAACACCGGGGAGCTGTTTTTT
v_call: TRBV12-5
j_call: TRBJ2-2
d_call: NA
clone_size: NA

cdr3_aa: CASTQGQVQETQYF
cdr3_nt: TGTGCCAGCACCCAGGGACAGGTCCAAGAGACCCAGTACTTC
v_call: TRBV28
j_call: TRBJ2-5
d_call: TRBD1
clone_size: NA

cdr3_aa: CASSPQQGSGELFF
cdr3_nt: TGTGCCAGCTCACCACAACAGGGCTCCGGGGAGCTGTTTTTT
v_call: TRBV18
j_call: TRBJ2-2
d_call: NA
clone_size: NA

cdr3_aa: CASSLDIARSYNEQFF
cdr3_nt: TGTGCCAGCAGCTTAGACATAGCGCGCTCCTACAATGAGCAGTTCTTC
v_call: TRBV7-2
j_call: TRBJ2-1
d_call: NA
clone_size: NA

cdr3_aa: CAISDLAGGSDTQYF
cdr3_nt: TGTGCCATCAGTGATTTAGCGGGGGGCTCAGATACGCAGTATTTT
v_call: TRBV10-3
j_call: TRBJ2-3
d_call: TRBD2
clone_size: NA